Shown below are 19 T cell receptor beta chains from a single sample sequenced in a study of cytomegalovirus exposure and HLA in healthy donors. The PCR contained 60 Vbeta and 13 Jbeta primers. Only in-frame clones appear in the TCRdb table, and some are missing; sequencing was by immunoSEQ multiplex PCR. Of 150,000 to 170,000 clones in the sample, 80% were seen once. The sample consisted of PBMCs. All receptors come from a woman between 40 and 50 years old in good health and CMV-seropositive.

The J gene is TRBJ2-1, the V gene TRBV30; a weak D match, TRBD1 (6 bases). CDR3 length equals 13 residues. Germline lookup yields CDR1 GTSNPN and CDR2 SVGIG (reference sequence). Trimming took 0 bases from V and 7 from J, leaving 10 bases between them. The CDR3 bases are TGTGCCTGGAGTGTACAGGGAGAGAATGAGCAGTTCTTC. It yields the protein CAWSVQGENEQFF.

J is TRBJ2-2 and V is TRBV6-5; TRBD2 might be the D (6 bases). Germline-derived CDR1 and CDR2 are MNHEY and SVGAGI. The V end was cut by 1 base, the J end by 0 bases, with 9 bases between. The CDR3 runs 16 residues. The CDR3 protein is CASSYYGGANTGELFF. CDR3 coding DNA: TGTGCCAGCAGTTACTATGGCGGGGCGAACACCGGGGAGCTGTTTTTT.

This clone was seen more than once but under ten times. CDR3 loop: CASGRTGFNQPQHF. For the CDR3, the DNA is TGTGCCAGCGGGAGGACAGGCTTCAATCAGCCCCAGCATTTT. The chain links TRBV28 to TRBJ1-5; TRBD1 matches at 7 bases. Trimming took 8 bases from V and 3 from J; bases not matched to a gene: 7. The CDR3 spans 14 residues. Germline-derived CDR1 and CDR2 are MDHEN and SYDVKM.

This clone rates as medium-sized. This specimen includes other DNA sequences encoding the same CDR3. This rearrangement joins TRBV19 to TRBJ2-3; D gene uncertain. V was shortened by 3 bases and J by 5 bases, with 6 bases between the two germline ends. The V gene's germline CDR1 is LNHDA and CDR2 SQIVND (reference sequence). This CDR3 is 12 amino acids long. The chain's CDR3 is CASSMSGDTQYF. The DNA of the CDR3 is TGTGCCAGTAGTATGTCGGGAGATACGCAGTATTTT.

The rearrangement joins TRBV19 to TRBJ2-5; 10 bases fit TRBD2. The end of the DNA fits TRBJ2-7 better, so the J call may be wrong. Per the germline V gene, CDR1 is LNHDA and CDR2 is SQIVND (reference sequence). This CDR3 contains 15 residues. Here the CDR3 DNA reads TGTGCCAGTAGTATAGCTAGCGGGAGCTCCTACGAGCAGTACTTC. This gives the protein CASSIASGSSYEQYF.

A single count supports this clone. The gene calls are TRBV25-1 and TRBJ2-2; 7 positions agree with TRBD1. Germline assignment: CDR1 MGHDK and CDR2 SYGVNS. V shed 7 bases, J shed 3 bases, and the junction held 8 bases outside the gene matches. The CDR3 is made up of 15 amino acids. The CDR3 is CASIPGGRDTGELFF. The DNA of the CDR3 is TGTGCCAGCATCCCAGGGGGTAGGGACACCGGGGAGCTGTTTTTT.

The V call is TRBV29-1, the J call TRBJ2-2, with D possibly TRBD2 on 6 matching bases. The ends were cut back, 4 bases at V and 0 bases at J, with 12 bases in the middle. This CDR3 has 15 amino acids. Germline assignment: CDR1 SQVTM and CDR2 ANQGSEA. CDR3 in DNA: TGCAGCGTTGGACGCGGGATCGCGAACACCGGGGAGCTGTTTTTT. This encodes CSVGRGIANTGELFF.

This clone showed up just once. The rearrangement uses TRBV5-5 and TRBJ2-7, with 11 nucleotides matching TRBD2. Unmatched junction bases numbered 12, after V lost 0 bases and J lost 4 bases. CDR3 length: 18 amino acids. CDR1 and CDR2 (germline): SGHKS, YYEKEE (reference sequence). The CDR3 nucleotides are TGTGCCAGCAGCTTGGCCGGCTCTAGCGGGAGGACCTTATACGAGCAGTACTTC. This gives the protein CASSLAGSSGRTLYEQYF.

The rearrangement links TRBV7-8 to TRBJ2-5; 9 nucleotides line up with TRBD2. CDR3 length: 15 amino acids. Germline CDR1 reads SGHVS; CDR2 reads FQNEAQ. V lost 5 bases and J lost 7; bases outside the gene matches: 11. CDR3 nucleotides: TGTGCCAGCAGCCCGAGACTAGCGGAGGCAGGGACCCAGTACTTC. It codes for CASSPRLAEAGTQYF.

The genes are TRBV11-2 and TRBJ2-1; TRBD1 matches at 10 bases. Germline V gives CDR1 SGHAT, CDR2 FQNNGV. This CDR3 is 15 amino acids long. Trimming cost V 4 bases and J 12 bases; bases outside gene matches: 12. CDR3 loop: CASSWGDRGLDSQFF. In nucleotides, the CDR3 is TGTGCCAGCAGCTGGGGGGACAGGGGACTAGACTCGCAGTTCTTC. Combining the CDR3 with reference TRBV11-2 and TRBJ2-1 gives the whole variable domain EAGVAQSPRYKIIEKRQSVAFWCNPISGHATLYWYQQILGQGPKLLIQFQNNGVVDDSQLPKDRFSAERLKGVDSTLKIQPAKLEDSAVYLCASSWGDRGLDSQFFGPGTRLTVL.

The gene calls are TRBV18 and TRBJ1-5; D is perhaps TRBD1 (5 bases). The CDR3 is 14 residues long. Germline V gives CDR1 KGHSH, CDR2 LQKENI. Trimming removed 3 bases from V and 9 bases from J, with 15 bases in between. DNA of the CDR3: TGTGCCAGCTCACCTCAGGCGGGACCGATGCCCCAGCATTTT. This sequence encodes CASSPQAGPMPQHF.

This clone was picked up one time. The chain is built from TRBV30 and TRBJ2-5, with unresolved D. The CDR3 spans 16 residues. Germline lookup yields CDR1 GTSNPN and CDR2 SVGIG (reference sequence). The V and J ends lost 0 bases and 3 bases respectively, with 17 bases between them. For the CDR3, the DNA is TGTGCCTGGAGTGTACCCGGCAAGACATTCGAAGAGACCCAGTACTTC. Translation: CAWSVPGKTFEETQYF.

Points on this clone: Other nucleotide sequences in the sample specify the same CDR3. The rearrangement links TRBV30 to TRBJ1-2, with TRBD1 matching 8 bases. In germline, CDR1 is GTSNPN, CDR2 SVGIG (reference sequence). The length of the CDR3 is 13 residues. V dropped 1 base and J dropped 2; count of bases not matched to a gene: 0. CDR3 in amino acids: CAWSDRGNYGYTF. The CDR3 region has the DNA TGTGCCTGGAGTGACAGGGGGAACTATGGCTACACCTTC.

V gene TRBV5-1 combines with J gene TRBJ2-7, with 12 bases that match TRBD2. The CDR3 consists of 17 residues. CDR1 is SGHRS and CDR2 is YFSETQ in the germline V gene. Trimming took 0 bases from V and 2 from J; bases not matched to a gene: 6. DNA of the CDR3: TGCGCCAGCAGCTTGGCTAGCGGGAGGGCCAAAACCTACGAGCAGTACTTC. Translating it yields CASSLASGRAKTYEQYF.

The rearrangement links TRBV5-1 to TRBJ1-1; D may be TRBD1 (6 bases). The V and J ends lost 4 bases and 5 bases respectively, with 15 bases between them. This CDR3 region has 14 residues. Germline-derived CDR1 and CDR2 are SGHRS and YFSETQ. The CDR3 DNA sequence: TGCGCCAGCAGCAGGGACAACCCAAGGACTGAAGCTTTCTTT. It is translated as CASSRDNPRTEAFF.

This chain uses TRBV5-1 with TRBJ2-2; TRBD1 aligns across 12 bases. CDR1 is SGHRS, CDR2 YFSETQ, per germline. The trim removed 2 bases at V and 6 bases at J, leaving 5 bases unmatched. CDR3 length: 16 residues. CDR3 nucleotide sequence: TGCGCCAGCAGCTTAGGGACAGGGGGCGAATCCGGGGAGCTGTTTTTT. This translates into CASSLGTGGESGELFF.

The CDR3 region is CASSLSDASNQPQHF. CDR3 DNA sequence: TGTGCCAGCAGCTTAAGCGATGCTAGCAATCAGCCCCAGCATTTT. The chain is built from TRBV7-9 and TRBJ1-5; D is uncertain. Between the trimmed V and J ends, which lost 2 bases and 0 bases, there was a span of 8 bases. The CDR3 totals 15 residues. The germline gives CDR1 SEHNR, CDR2 FQNEAQ (reference sequence). The full variable domain, with the rest looked up from reference TRBV7-9 and TRBJ1-5, is DTGVSQNPRHKITKRGQNVTFRCDPISEHNRLYWYRQTLGQGPEFLTYFQNEAQLEKSRLLSDRFSAERPKGSFSTLEIQRTEQGDSAMYLCASSLSDASNQPQHFGDGTRLSIL.

CDR3 DNA sequence: TGTGCCAGCAGGCTGTTTGGACAAGCAAGCTATGGCTACACCTTC. This encodes CASRLFGQASYGYTF. This chain connects TRBV6-4 to TRBJ1-2; tentative D call: TRBD1 (5 bases). The germline CDR1 and CDR2 sequences are MRHNA and SNTAGT. The V end was cut by 6 bases, the J end by 4 bases, with 18 bases between. The CDR3 is 15 residues long.

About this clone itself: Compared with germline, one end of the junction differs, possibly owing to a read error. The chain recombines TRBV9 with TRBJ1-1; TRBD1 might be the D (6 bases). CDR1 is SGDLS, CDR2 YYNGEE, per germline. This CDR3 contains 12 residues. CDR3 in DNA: TGTGCCAGCAGCGTAGTAAGTGGGACAAGGGCCTTT. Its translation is CASSVVSGTRAF.